The 20 T cell receptor beta chains below were found in one sample sequenced in a study of blood T cell repertoires in COVID-19. Some clones are missing from TCRdb's copy, which holds only in-frame ones; the method was immunoSEQ multiplex PCR. The repertoire consists of 70,000 or so clones, with around 87% occurring once and the leading ten covering approximately 10%. Material: peripheral blood. The receptors were sampled from a woman between 18 and 30 years old with acute or convalescent COVID-19.

V gene TRBV5-5 combines with J gene TRBJ2-1; TRBD2 agrees at 13 bases. The germline V gene encodes CDR1 SGHKS and CDR2 YYEKEE (reference sequence). This CDR3 has 16 amino acids. Trimming at V came to 0 bases and at J to 10 bases, leaving 7 bases not matched to a gene. The CDR3 spells CASSLDTGTSGTEQFF. Written as DNA, the CDR3 is TGTGCCAGCAGCTTGGACACCGGGACTAGCGGGACCGAGCAGTTCTTC. Drawing the rest from reference TRBV5-5 and TRBJ2-1, the complete variable domain is DAGVTQSPTHLIKTRGQQVTLRCSPISGHKSVSWYQQVLGQGPQFIFQYYEKEERGRGNFPDRFSARQFPNYSSELNVNALLLGDSALYLCASSLDTGTSGTEQFFGPGTRLTVL.

The V gene is TRBV4-1, the J gene TRBJ1-1; TRBD1 matches 8 bases. The CDR3 length is 13 residues. The junction had 7 bases not matched to a gene; V was cut back by 6 bases and J by 7 bases. Germline CDR1 reads MGHRA; CDR2 reads YSYEKL. CDR3 residues: CASRESTGGEAFF. CDR3 in DNA: TGCGCCAGCAGAGAAAGTACAGGGGGTGAAGCTTTCTTT.

The rearrangement uses TRBV5-8 and TRBJ2-1; TRBD2 agrees at 8 bases. Germline V lookup: CDR1 SGHTS, CDR2 YDEGEE. V shed 0 bases and J 4 bases; nucleotides not matched to a gene: 9. CDR3 length: 17 residues. In DNA form, the CDR3 reads TGTGCCAGCAGCTTGGAAATGTTGACGGGAGGGTACAATGAGCAGTTCTTC. Translated: CASSLEMLTGGYNEQFF.

The chain couples TRBV5-6 to TRBJ2-3; perhaps TRBD2 as D (5 bases). The CDR3 sequence is 16 residues long. Trimming pared 4 bases from V and 3 bases from J, leaving 18 bases between. Germline V gene lookup returns CDR1 SGHDT and CDR2 YYEEEE. The CDR3 sequence: CASSLGLNRGTDTQYF. Written as DNA, the CDR3 is TGTGCCAGCAGCCTAGGACTCAACCGTGGTACAGATACGCAGTATTTT.

The chain is built from TRBV7-2 and TRBJ1-6; TRBD1 agrees at 10 bases. Germline CDR1 is SGHTA and CDR2 is FQGNSA. This CDR3 region has 15 residues. J was trimmed by 5 bases and V by 5 bases; bases with no gene match: 3. The CDR3 DNA reads TGTGCCAGCAGCACGACAGGGGGCGATAATTCACCCCTCCACTTT. It translates to CASSTTGGDNSPLHF.

The chain combines TRBV27 with TRBJ1-6; D ambiguous. Trimming took off 4 bases at V and 8 bases at J, with 18 bases between the two ends. The CDR3 extends over 16 amino acids. CDR1 and CDR2 from the germline V gene are MNHEY and SMNVEV (reference sequence). The DNA for the CDR3 is TGTGCCAGCAGTTCCCGCGGGCTCCAACCTTATTCACCCCTCCACTTT. This translates into CASSSRGLQPYSPLHF.

The J gene is TRBJ1-1, the V gene TRBV14; 12 positions match TRBD1. V was pared by 3 bases and J by 5 bases, with 13 bases of the junction left unmatched. Germline values: CDR1 SGHDN, CDR2 FVKESK. CDR3 length: 18 residues. CDR3 in DNA: TGTGCCAGCAGCCATCCAAACCTGGGACAGGGGGCTGTGACTGAAGCTTTCTTT. Amino acids: CASSHPNLGQGAVTEAFF. The whole variable domain, filled in from reference TRBV14 and TRBJ1-1, reads EAGVTQFPSHSVIEKGQTVTLRCDPISGHDNLYWYRRVMGKEIKFLLHFVKESKQDESGMPNNRFLAERTGGTYSTLKVQPAELEDSGVYFCASSHPNLGQGAVTEAFFGQGTRLTVV.

V gene TRBV5-1 combines with J gene TRBJ2-1; D is unresolved. This CDR3 is built from 11 residues. Per germline, CDR1 SGHRS and CDR2 YFSETQ. The V end lost 5 bases, the J end lost 6 bases, and 6 bases lay between the germline ends. CDR3: CASRQANEQFF. The CDR3 nucleotides read TGCGCCAGCAGGCAGGCCAATGAGCAGTTCTTC.

The V gene is TRBV4-1, the J gene TRBJ2-7; TRBD2 is a possible D gene (6 bases). The V end lost 0 bases, the J end lost 0 bases, and 9 bases lay between the germline ends. The CDR3 has 15 amino acids. CDR1 is MGHRA and CDR2 is YSYEKL in the germline V gene. In DNA, the CDR3 is TGCGCCAGCAGCCAAGAAAGCGGGCCCTCCTACGAGCAGTACTTC. Protein sequence: CASSQESGPSYEQYF.

This clone showed up just once. J is TRBJ2-5 and V is TRBV30; 13 bases agree with TRBD2. The CDR3 runs 17 residues. V lost 4 bases and J lost 4; bases outside the gene matches: 12. CDR1 is GTSNPN, CDR2 SVGIG, per germline (reference sequence). For the CDR3, the DNA is TGTGCCTGGAATCCGGGACTAGCGGGACCGATGGGAGAGACCCAGTACTTC. It codes for CAWNPGLAGPMGETQYF.

This chain's CDR3 is CASSPLDGGGGNTIYF. CDR3 in DNA: TGTGCCAGCTCACCACTGGACGGGGGAGGTGGAAACACCATATATTTT. The chain recombines TRBV18 with TRBJ1-3; TRBD1 is a possible D gene (5 bases). The CDR3 runs to 16 residues. V dropped 1 base and J dropped 3 bases, with 13 bases sitting between them. In germline, CDR1 is KGHSH, CDR2 LQKENI. Full variable domain (rest looked up from reference TRBV18 and TRBJ1-3): NAGVMQNPRHLVRRRGQEARLRCSPMKGHSHVYWYRQLPEEGLKFMVYLQKENIIDESGMPKERFSAEFPKEGPSILRIQQVVRGDSAAYFCASSPLDGGGGNTIYFGEGSWLTVV.

This chain connects TRBV14 to TRBJ2-2; D is unclear. Per the germline V gene, CDR1 is SGHDN and CDR2 is FVKESK. The CDR3 contains 17 residues. Trimming shortened V by 0 bases and J by 1 base, and 12 bases separated the two germline ends. In nucleotides, the CDR3 is TGTGCCAGCAGCCAAGATCTCGAGTCCGTGAACACCGGGGAGCTGTTTTTT. Its translation: CASSQDLESVNTGELFF.

This chain joins TRBV18 and TRBJ2-3; 8 bases fit TRBD2. Unmatched junction bases numbered 3, after V lost 4 bases and J lost 3 bases. CDR1 is KGHSH, CDR2 LQKENI, per germline. CDR3 length equals 14 residues. The DNA of the CDR3 is TGTGCCAGCTCACAAAGCGGGAGTACAGATACGCAGTATTTT. The encoded protein is CASSQSGSTDTQYF.

This clone has a single count. The chain links TRBV5-5 to TRBJ2-6; D is possibly TRBD1 (5 bases). The CDR3 totals 15 residues. Germline CDR1 is SGHKS and CDR2 is YYEKEE (reference sequence). The ends were cut back, 3 bases at V and 4 bases at J, with 11 bases in the middle. Here the CDR3 DNA reads TGTGCCAGCAGCTCAAGGGGCTCCGGGGCCAACGTCCTGACTTTC. This gives the protein CASSSRGSGANVLTF.

V and J are TRBV12-5 and TRBJ1-1; possibly TRBD1 for D (5 bases). Germline V lookup: CDR1 LGHNT, CDR2 FRNRAP. The length of the CDR3 is 15 residues. V lost 3 bases and J 5 bases, leaving 16 bases between the germline ends. The CDR3, as DNA: TGTGCTAGTGGTTTTGAAGCTGACAGCCGTACTGAAGCTTTCTTT. This sequence encodes CASGFEADSRTEAFF.

This chain links TRBV27 with TRBJ2-2; D uncertain. Trimming removed 1 base from V and 3 bases from J, with 6 bases in between. Germline CDR1 is MNHEY and CDR2 is SMNVEV (reference sequence). The CDR3 runs 14 residues. The CDR3 bases are TGTGCCAGCAGTTTATATCCGGACACCGGGGAGCTGTTTTTT. Protein product: CASSLYPDTGELFF.

This chain links TRBV29-1 with TRBJ1-1; the D is unclear. The CDR3 runs 14 residues. Germline V gene data show CDR1 as SQVTM and CDR2 as ANQGSEA. V was pared by 2 bases and J by 1 base, with 11 bases between. DNA of the CDR3: TGCAGCGTTGAACAATCCTACGGGAACACTGAAGCTTTCTTT. Translated, it gives CSVEQSYGNTEAFF.

The genes are TRBV6-1 and TRBJ1-1, with D unresolved. The CDR3 totals 15 residues. The V end was cut by 3 bases, the J end by 10 bases, with 21 bases between. Germline V gene lookup returns CDR1 MNHNS and CDR2 SASEGT. CDR3 nucleotides: TGTGCCAGCAGTGAGCGGTCGAACCACCCTTACGGAGCTTTCTTT. Its protein is CASSERSNHPYGAFF.

This clone occurred once. This chain links TRBV7-2 with TRBJ2-3, with a tentative D call TRBD2 (6 bases). The germline V gene encodes CDR1 SGHTA and CDR2 FQGNSA. Trimming left V 3 bases short and J 1 base short, with 8 bases between. The CDR3 is 14 amino acids. The CDR3 DNA follows: TGTGCCAGCAGCTTTTGGGGGGGCACAGATACGCAGTATTTT. It is translated as CASSFWGGTDTQYF. Together with reference TRBV7-2 and TRBJ2-3, the CDR3 gives the full variable domain: GAGVSQSPSNKVTEKGKDVELRCDPISGHTALYWYRQSLGQGLEFLIYFQGNSAPDKSGLPSDRFSAERTGGSVSTLTIQRTQQEDSAVYLCASSFWGGTDTQYFGPGTRLTVL.

The CDR3 DNA follows: TGTGCCAGCAGTTTAAGTAGTCGGCGGACTCCCTACAATGAGCAGTTCTTC. The encoded protein is CASSLSSRRTPYNEQFF. The V and J genes are TRBV28 and TRBJ2-1; D might be TRBD2 (5 bases). Trimming pared 2 bases from V and 2 bases from J, leaving 16 bases between. Germline CDR1 MDHEN, CDR2 SYDVKM. The CDR3 is made up of 17 amino acids.